This T cell receptor (beta chain) was documented in a study of control samples from healthy donors and cancer patients. The germline V gene encodes CDR1 SGHVS and CDR2 FQNEAQ. V was cut by 5 bases and J by 5 bases, with 21 bases left in between. This CDR3 spans 16 amino acids. Data came from immunoSEQ multiplex PCR; TCRdb stores just in-frame clones and leaves some out. This table holds about 160,000 clones, 90% to 95% found once. Sequences were obtained from blood. This TCR was sampled from a man younger than 30 in good health. This chain links TRBV7-8 with TRBJ1-1; D not resolved. The CDR3 region is CASSPRATVGGTEAFF. CDR3 DNA sequence: TGTGCCAGCAGCCCGCGTGCGACGGTCGGAGGTACTGAAGCTTTCTTT.